This T cell receptor (beta chain) was sequenced during a study of OX40 agonist ivuxolimab in advanced cancers. Study-wide background: Of mixed ages from about 20 to 80 and averaging approximately 60 years, the group was roughly 85% male.

Baseline was the first blood sampling point, followed by cycle 4 day 1 and cycle 7 day 1. Generated by immunoSEQ multiplex PCR, the TCRdb table keeps only in-frame clones and is missing some. The top ten clones hold approximately 0.51% of a sample with some 72,000 clones, about 84% of them seen once. Germline V gene sequence: CDR1 ENHRY, CDR2 SYGVKD. The CDR3 covers 13 residues. V was clipped by 7 bases and J by 0 bases, with 9 bases between them. This TCR came from an adult with an advanced solid tumor such as melanoma, head and neck, liver or kidney cancer. Sequencing was performed on CD4+ or CD8+ T cells sorted from blood, taken in a trial of the OX40 agonist ivuxolimab. The rearrangement links TRBV10-3 to TRBJ1-1; no clear D gene. The CDR3 DNA reads as TGTGCCATCAAGAGGCAAGTGAACACTGAAGCTTTCTTT. This gives the protein CAIKRQVNTEAFF.